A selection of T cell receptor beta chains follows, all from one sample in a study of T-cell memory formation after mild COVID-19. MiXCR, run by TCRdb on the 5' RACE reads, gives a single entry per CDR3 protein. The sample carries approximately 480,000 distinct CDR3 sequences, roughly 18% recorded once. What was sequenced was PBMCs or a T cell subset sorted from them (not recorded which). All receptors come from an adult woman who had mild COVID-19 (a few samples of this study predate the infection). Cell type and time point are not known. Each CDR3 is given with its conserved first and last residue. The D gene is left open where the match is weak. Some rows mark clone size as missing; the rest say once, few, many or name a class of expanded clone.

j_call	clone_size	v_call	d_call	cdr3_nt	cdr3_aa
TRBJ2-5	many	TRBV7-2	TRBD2	TGTGCCAGCAGCTTAGGGGGACTAGCGGGTTGGAAGACCCAGTACTTC	CASSLGGLAGWKTQYF
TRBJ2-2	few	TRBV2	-	TGTGCCAGCAGTGGAGACGGCCTCACCGGGGAGCTGTTTTTT	CASSGDGLTGELFF
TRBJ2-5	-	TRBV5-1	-	TGCGCCAGCAGCTTGGCGTCAGGGAATGAAGAGACCCAGTACTTC	CASSLASGNEETQYF
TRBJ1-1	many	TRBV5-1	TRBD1	TGCGCCAGCAGCTTGGTTGGACAGGGCTTCACTGAAGCTTTCTTT	CASSLVGQGFTEAFF
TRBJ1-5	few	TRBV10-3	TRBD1	TGTGCCATCAAAAGGACAGGGGATAGCAATCAGCCCCAGCATTTT	CAIKRTGDSNQPQHF
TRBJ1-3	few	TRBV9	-	TGTGCCAGCAGCGTAGGGGACATCTCTGGAAACACCATATATTTT	CASSVGDISGNTIYF
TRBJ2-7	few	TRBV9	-	TGTGCCAGCAGCGTAGGAGGTAGCGAGGCCTACGAGCAGTACTTC	CASSVGGSEAYEQYF
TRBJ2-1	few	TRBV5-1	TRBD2	TGCGCCAGCAGCAGGGAAGGGACTAGCCGCATACTGTTCTTC	CASSREGTSRILFF
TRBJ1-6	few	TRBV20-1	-	TGCAGTGCTATCGGAGGGGGGAATTCACCCCTCCACTTT	CSAIGGGNSPLHF
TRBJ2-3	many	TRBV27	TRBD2	TGTGCCAGCAGCCTGACCGGGACTAGAACAGATACGCAGTATTTT	CASSLTGTRTDTQYF
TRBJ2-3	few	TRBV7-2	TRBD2	TGTGCCAGCAGCTTGGGCACGGGACTAGTATCGGGCACAGATACGCAGTATTTT	CASSLGTGLVSGTDTQYF
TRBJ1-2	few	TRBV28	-	TGTGCCAGCAGTTTCGTCCAGGGGAGTCGCGGCTACACCTTC	CASSFVQGSRGYTF
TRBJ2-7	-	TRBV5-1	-	TGCGCCAGCAGCTTCCGAGGTGGCCAGGGTCGAGAGCAGTACTTC	CASSFRGGQGREQYF
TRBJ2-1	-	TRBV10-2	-	TGCGCCAGCAGTGACAGGGGCTACCACAATGAGCAGTTCTTC	CASSDRGYHNEQFF
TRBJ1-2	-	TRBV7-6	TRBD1	TGTGCCAGCAGGGCAGGGGGCGCGGATGGCTACACCTTC	CASRAGGADGYTF
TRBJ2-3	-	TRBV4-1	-	TGCGCCAGCAGCCAAGTATCGCGGGGCACAGATACGCAGTATTTT	CASSQVSRGTDTQYF
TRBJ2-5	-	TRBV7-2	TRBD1	TGTGCCAGCAGCATCTTGACAGGGTCCCAAGAGACCCAGTACTTC	CASSILTGSQETQYF
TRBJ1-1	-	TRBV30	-	TGTGCCTACGAAAAGACAGGCAGGAACACTGAAGCTTTCTTT	CAYEKTGRNTEAFF
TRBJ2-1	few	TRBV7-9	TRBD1	TGTGCCAGCCACAGGGGAAGTCCCCGCTCCTACAATGAGCAGTTCTTC	CASHRGSPRSYNEQFF
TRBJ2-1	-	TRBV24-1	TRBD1	TGTGCCACCAGTGGGACAGGCCGGAGCTCCTACAATGAGCAGTTCTTC	CATSGTGRSSYNEQFF
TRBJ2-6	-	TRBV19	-	TGTGCCAGTAGTCAGAGTGACTCTGGGGCCAACGTCCTGACTTTC	CASSQSDSGANVLTF
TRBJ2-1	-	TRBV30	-	-	CAWSVFGRGSLF
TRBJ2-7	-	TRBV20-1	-	TGCAGTGCCTTTGACAGGAACCTCTACGAGCAGTACTTC	CSAFDRNLYEQYF
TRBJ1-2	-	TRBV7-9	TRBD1	TGTGCCAGCAGCTTGACAGGGAAAGTCCACACCTTC	CASSLTGKVHTF
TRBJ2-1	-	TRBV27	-	TGTGCCAGCAGTTTAAGGGTTGATTGGGTCTACAATGAGCAGTTCTTC	CASSLRVDWVYNEQFF
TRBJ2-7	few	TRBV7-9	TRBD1	TGTGCCAGCAGACCGGGACAGTGGAGCTCCTACGAGCAGTACTTC	CASRPGQWSSYEQYF